This T cell receptor beta chain was observed in a study of Ad26.COV2.S vaccination and SARS-CoV-2 variants. Study-wide context: Donor got 5x10^10 or 1x10^11 viral particles of Ad26.COV2.S.

Study outcomes and limitations: Vaccinees reportedly had broad spike-specific CD8+ and CD4+ T cell responses.

Treatment in this sample: about 20 received Ad26.COV2.S at low or high dose, single or two shots; about 5 received placebo; per-sample allocation not given. Sampling took place 63 days after the first vaccine or placebo injection. Points on this clone: The antigen remains undetermined.

Repertoires were generated with immunoSEQ multiplex PCR, while TCRdb's copy carries only in-frame clones and drops some. The sample has 350,000 to 550,000 clones, 80% to 90% seen once. V lost 9 bases, J lost 4 bases, and 2 bases stayed unmatched. CDR1 and CDR2 from the germline V gene are SNHLY and FYNNEI. The CDR3 is 13 residues long. The V call is TRBV2, the J call TRBJ2-1, with TRBD2 matching 11 bases. The source material was peripheral blood, sampled in a trial of Ad26.COV2.S vaccine versus placebo. This clonotype was obtained from a person between 18 and 60 years old who received the Ad26.COV2.S COVID-19 vaccine or a placebo. CDR3 in DNA: TGTGCCAGTACTAGCGGGGGTTACAATGAGCAGTTCTTC. Translating it yields CASTSGGYNEQFF. Full variable domain (outside the CDR3, taken from reference TRBV2 and TRBJ2-1): EPEVTQTPSHQVTQMGQEVILRCVPISNHLYFYWYRQILGQKVEFLVSFYNNEISEKSEIFDDQFSVERPDGSNFTLKIRSTKLEDSAMYFCASTSGGYNEQFFGPGTRLTVL.